Sequencing of this T cell receptor (beta chain) was carried out in a study of blood T cell repertoires in COVID-19 (dated by TCRdb to the early 2020s). In the study overall: Samples from collaborators originated in the United States, Italy and Spain and spanned both the acute and convalescent phases of COVID-19. Where available, HLA class I and class II types were taken from metadata supplied by the sample provider and were not determined by assay-based typing. The repertoires were made available in a free public database intended to serve as a resource for research on the immune response to SARS-CoV-2. Sample metadata almost always included a de-identified subject ID, COVID-19 status, age in years and sex. The material from the prospective study consisted of cDNA or gDNA derived from T cells, B-cell-depleted T cells, or PBMCs. The dataset comprised deeply sampled blood TCRbeta repertoires from subjects exposed to, actively infected with, or recovered from COVID-19. The samples were drawn from the first 160 participants of the ongoing ImmuneRACE study and from 1,200 or so subjects provided by 6 global collaborators. The full study reports these points: The quantity of clinical and demographic metadata differed by source and by participant and was supplied without curation.

From the cysteine up to the phenylalanine, the CDR3 has a length of 17 residues. The retained sequence is limited to the CDR3, 51 bases, with the frame set at the first base. V is cut by 2 bases and J by 1 base, and the space between the germline ends is 14 bases. CDR1 WNHNN and CDR2 SYGVQD were looked up in the germline V gene (reference sequence). Of note for this clone: The antigen it recognizes is unknown. Per-nucleotide qualities are absent, and no much larger clonotype sits a single base away.

The immunoSEQ Assay, a bias-controlled multiplex PCR, was used to amplify TCRbeta CDR3 regions from genomic DNA. The original pipeline was this. The number of nucleated cells in each sample was estimated from the amplification of reference gene primers within the assay. To quantify the absolute abundance of each unique TCRbeta CDR3 rearrangement, sequence reads were collapsed and filtered. For each sample, productive Simpson clonality was calculated as the square root of Simpson's diversity index over productive rearrangements. In TCRdb, the immuneACCESS table is reduced to in-frame sequences with V and J assigned. These tables do not hold every clone; where another copy was compared, an unresolved V gene accounts for under half, and the others remain unexplained. V and J calls and clone size are as listed in that table; D and trimming were resolved from the DNA. The table for this sample lists about 95,000 clones; about 84% of them were counted only once. The leading ten clones occupy 25% of the sample.

Collaborating institutions collected whole blood in K2EDTA tubes following their own protocols. Collaborator samples were shipped for TCRbeta analysis as frozen whole blood, isolated PBMCs, or DNA extracted from either sample type. The sequenced sample was peripheral blood. This TCR was sampled from a man at least 80 years old with active or convalescent COVID-19. The chain is encoded by TRBV10-1 joined to TRBJ1-4; no D gene is confidently identified. The nucleotide sequence is given as TGCGCCAGCAGTGAGGAAAATGGAGAACTAACTAATGAAAAACTGTTTTTT. Translation gives CASSEENGELTNEKLFF.